This T cell receptor beta chain was observed in a study of Ad26.COV2.S vaccination and SARS-CoV-2 variants. About the study: In the study, Ad26.COV2.S was injected intramuscularly once, or twice 56 days apart. Broader study findings: Marked by substantial breadth, spike-specific CD8+ and CD4+ T cell responses were reportedly seen after vaccination. Analyses that measured TCR breadth and depth may have underestimated total T cell responses.

Germline CDR1 and CDR2: SEHNR and FQNEAQ (reference sequence). V was clipped by 1 base and J by 8 bases, with 9 bases between them. This CDR3 region has 13 residues. Concerning this clone itself: Its antigen is as yet unknown.

The treatment was: 15 to 20 received Ad26.COV2.S at low or high dose, single or two shots; about five received placebo; per-sample allocation not given. It was on day 63 after the first vaccine or placebo injection that samples were taken. The vaccine delivered Wuhan-strain SARS-CoV-2 spike through an Ad26 vector. Sequenced by immunoSEQ multiplex PCR; TCRdb stores in-frame clones only, minus some. Among around 320,000 clones listed, roughly 91% were seen once. This sequence was found in a person aged 18-60 years who received the Ad26.COV2.S COVID-19 vaccine or a placebo. This specimen consisted of peripheral blood, obtained in a trial of Ad26.COV2.S vaccine versus placebo. V and J are TRBV7-9 and TRBJ2-4; the D gene is possibly TRBD1 (5 bases). The CDR3 sequence is CASSLEGFDIQYF. DNA of the CDR3: TGTGCCAGCAGCTTAGAGGGGTTTGACATTCAGTACTTC.